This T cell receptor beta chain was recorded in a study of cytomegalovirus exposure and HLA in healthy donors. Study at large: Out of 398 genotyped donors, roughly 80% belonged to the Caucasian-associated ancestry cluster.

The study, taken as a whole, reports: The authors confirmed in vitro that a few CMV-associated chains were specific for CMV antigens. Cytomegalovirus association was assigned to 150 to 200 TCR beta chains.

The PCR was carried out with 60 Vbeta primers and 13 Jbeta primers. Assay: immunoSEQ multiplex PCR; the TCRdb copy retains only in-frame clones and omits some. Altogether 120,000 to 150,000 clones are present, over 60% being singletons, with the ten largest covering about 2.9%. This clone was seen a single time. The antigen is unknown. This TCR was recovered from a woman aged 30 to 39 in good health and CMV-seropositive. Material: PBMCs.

CDR3 residues: CASSPDPGTGVNEQYF. In DNA, the CDR3 is TGTGCCAGCAGTCCAGACCCCGGGACAGGGGTAAACGAGCAGTACTTC. The chain employs TRBV27 and TRBJ2-7; 10 positions agree with TRBD1. V lost 5 bases, J lost 5 bases, and 12 bases stayed unmatched. The CDR3 is 16 amino acids. Germline V gives CDR1 MNHEY, CDR2 SMNVEV (reference sequence).